Sequencing of this T cell receptor beta chain was carried out in a study of T cell clonality in common variable immunodeficiency. At least ten counts were recorded for this clone. The antigen remains undetermined. The DNA ends 3 residues before the CDR3 does, and the rest of the CDR3 is filled in from the germline J gene. Points from the study as a whole: TCRbeta clonality was increased in CVID versus healthy controls.

The repertoire was sequenced with immunoSEQ multiplex PCR; TCRdb's copy has only in-frame clones and lacks some. The repertoire consists of 45,000 to 55,000 clones, none detected only once. The CDR3 spans 15 residues. V gave up 7 bases and J gave up 0 bases; unmatched junction bases: 5. Sequenced material: peripheral blood mononuclear cells. The chain has TRBV12-3 or TRBV12-4 and TRBJ2-1; TRBD2 agrees at 8 bases. The receptor was isolated from a person between 18 and 75 years old in good health. CDR3 region: CASIISGSSYNEQFF. The covered CDR3 bases are TGTGCCAGCATCATCAGCGGGAGCTCCTACAATGAG.